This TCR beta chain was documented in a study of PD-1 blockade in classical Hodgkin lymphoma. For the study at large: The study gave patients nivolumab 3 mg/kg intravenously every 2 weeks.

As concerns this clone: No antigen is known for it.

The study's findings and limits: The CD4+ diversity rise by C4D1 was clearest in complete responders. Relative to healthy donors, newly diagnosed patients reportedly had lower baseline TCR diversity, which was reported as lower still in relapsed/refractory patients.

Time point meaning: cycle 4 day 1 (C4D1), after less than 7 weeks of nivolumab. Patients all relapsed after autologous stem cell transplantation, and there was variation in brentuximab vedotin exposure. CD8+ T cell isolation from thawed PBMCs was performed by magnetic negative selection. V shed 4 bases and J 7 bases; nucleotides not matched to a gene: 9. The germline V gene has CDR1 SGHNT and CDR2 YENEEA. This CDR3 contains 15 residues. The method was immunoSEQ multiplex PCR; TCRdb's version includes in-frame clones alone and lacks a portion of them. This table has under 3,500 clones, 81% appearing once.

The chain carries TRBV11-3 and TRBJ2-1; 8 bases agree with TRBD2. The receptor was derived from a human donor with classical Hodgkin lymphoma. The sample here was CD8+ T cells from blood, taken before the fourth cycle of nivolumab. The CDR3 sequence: CASSSGGGRGNEQFF. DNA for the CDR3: TGTGCCAGCAGCTCCGGGGGGGGGCGGGGGAATGAGCAGTTCTTC.